This T cell receptor (beta chain) was sequenced in a study of blood T cell repertoires in COVID-19. Overall study: Some COVID-19 samples were acute and others convalescent; all came from the United States, Italy and Spain.

The CDR3 has 11 amino acids. Germline CDR1 reads MNHEY; CDR2 reads SVGAGI. The V and J ends lost 9 bases and 2 bases respectively, with 8 bases between them. Original processing notes: Nucleated cell counts were estimated from reference gene primer amplification. This table comes from immunoSEQ multiplex PCR, and its TCRdb copy is limited to in-frame clones, with some not included. V, J and clone size are those of that table, while D and trimming were read from the DNA. The data hold about 26,000 clones, with 65% to 85% observed a single time. This TCR came from a man aged 45-65 years with active or convalescent COVID-19. The sequenced material came from peripheral blood. The chain joins TRBV6-5 to TRBJ2-7; D is possibly TRBD1 (5 bases). DNA of the CDR3: TGTGCCAGTACGGACACCTACGAGCAGTACTTC. Protein: CASTDTYEQYF.